The clone carrying this T cell receptor (beta chain) was observed at least ten times. Antigen specificity is unknown. The data originate from a study of T cells in Graves' hyperthyroidism and ophthalmopathy. As for the study in general: Peripheral blood was taken when the disease was first diagnosed, before any treatment began. Study results and caveats: Researchers found most expanded thyroid clonotypes above 0.001 in blood as well.

Thyroid ultrasound, orbital computed tomography, clinical symptoms, and serum thyroxine and TRAb underpinned diagnoses. RNA transcripts provided the source from which TCR beta CDR3 regions were amplified. The TCR CDR3 first-round RT-PCR relied on the HTBI primer set. TCRdb independently ran MiXCR on the multiplex PCR reads; one entry per CDR3 protein. The table includes 700,000 or so distinct CDR3 sequences, roughly 15% detected once. The CDR3 contains 15 residues. CDR1 and CDR2 from the germline V gene are DFQATT and SNEGSKA (reference sequence). V lost 2 bases, J lost 0 bases, and 4 bases stayed unmatched.

The chain joins TRBV20-1 to TRBJ1-1, with 9 bases fitting TRBD1. The sample was blood. This receptor was taken from a man younger than 35 with Graves' hyperthyroidism. CDR3 protein: CSARPRQGVNTEAFF. For the CDR3, the DNA is TGCAGTGCTAGACCCCGACAGGGGGTGAACACTGAAGCTTTCTTT.